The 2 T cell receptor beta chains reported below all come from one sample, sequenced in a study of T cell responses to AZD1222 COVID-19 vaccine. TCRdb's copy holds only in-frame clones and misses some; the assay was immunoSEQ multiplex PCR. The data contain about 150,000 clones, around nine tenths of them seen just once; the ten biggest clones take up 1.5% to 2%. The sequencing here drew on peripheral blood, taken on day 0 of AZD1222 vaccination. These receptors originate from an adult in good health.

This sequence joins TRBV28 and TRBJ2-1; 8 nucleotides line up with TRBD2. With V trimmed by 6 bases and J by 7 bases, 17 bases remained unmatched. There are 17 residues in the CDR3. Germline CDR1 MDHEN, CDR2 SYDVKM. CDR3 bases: TGTGCCAGCAGCCCGGATGATCGGGAGGGCGGGTGGAATGAGCAGTTCTTC. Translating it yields CASSPDDREGGWNEQFF.

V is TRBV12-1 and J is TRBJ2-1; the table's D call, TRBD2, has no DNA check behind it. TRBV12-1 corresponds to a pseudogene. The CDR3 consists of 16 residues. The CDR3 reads CASTPPPGGKINEQFF. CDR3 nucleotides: TGTGCCAGCACACCCCCCCCGGGGGGCAAGATCAATGAGCAGTTCTTC.